These T cell receptor beta chains were read from a single sample in a study of spatial heterogeneity in lung cancer. TCRdb fed the 5' RACE reads into MiXCR, producing one record per CDR3 protein. The sample has about 53,000 distinct CDR3 sequences; roughly 7% are singletons. The specimen comprised PBMCs, sampled at surgery. These receptors all stem from a female donor with early-stage non-small cell lung cancer. Each CDR3 is given without its conserved first and last residue. D genes are given only for firm matches. Expanded clones are given a class, and other clones once, few, many or no size at all.

-	-	TRBJ1-4	TRBV6-5	ASSNPPYGDGGKLF
many	-	TRBJ2-7	TRBV3-1	ASSQDGRSPYEQY
many	-	TRBJ2-7	TRBV7-8	ASSLELSGAYEQY
many	-	TRBJ1-2	TRBV28	ASSYQGSYGYT
-	-	TRBJ1-3	TRBV7-8	ASSSDRLLSGNTIY
many	-	TRBJ2-3	TRBV7-2	ASSPEPGTDTQY
many	-	TRBJ2-3	TRBV27	ASSFYRSPDTQY
-	-	TRBJ2-1	TRBV18	ASSPPGGNVHNEQF
-	-	TRBJ2-3	TRBV6-1	ASSQGLQYTQY
many	-	TRBJ2-2	TRBV24-1	ATSFTRTGELF
many	-	TRBJ2-1	TRBV15	ATSLQGKHEQF
many	TRBD1	TRBJ1-1	TRBV5-1	ASSLQGVHTEAF
many	TRBD2	TRBJ2-2	TRBV4-1	ASSLSGGANTGELF
many	TRBD2	TRBJ2-7	TRBV15	ATSRQAGTEQY
-	TRBD1	TRBJ1-5	TRBV7-2	ASHDRVGDQPQH
few	TRBD2	TRBJ2-2	TRBV27	ASKFRVPRGGTGELF
many	TRBD1	TRBJ1-5	TRBV20-1	SARDLGQGGRPQH
many	-	TRBJ1-6	TRBV2	ASRFRDYNSPLH
few	TRBD2	TRBJ2-5	TRBV7-2	ASSLDLAGGIQETQY
many	TRBD1	TRBJ2-7	TRBV18	ASSSDRGAEQY
many	TRBD1	TRBJ2-1	TRBV28	ASTQQGPLTNEQF
-	-	TRBJ2-7	TRBV15	ATSRVRGRDYEQY
many	TRBD1	TRBJ2-7	TRBV6-5	ASSYGTGGIYEQY
-	-	TRBJ2-7	TRBV7-2	ASSLIMGAGEQY
once	-	TRBJ2-1	TRBV2	ASNRGGYNEQF
few	-	TRBJ2-2	TRBV6-5	ASSLLPNTGELF
many	-	TRBJ1-1	TRBV20-1	SAPDVLLNTEAF
many	-	TRBJ1-2	TRBV5-1	ASSFADTNYGYT
-	TRBD2	TRBJ2-1	TRBV4-3	ASSYVWERGNPYTHNEQF
-	TRBD2	TRBJ2-3	TRBV6-2/TRBV6-3	ASSLNSGTYTDTQY
-	-	TRBJ2-1	TRBV7-2	ASSPKTSSYNEQF
-	TRBD2	TRBJ2-5	TRBV20-1	SALAGGQETQY
many	-	TRBJ1-1	TRBV5-4	ASSFLGPSGEAF
many	TRBD2	TRBJ2-3	TRBV20-1	SASQARGGGTDTQY
many	-	TRBJ1-4	TRBV12-3/TRBV12-4	ASRGGAWEKLF
many	TRBD1	TRBJ2-7	TRBV4-3	ASSQQQGSYEQY
many	TRBD2	TRBJ2-3	TRBV20-1	SASPLAGATDTQY
many	-	TRBJ2-7	TRBV28	ASSLTASGNEQY
many	-	TRBJ2-2	TRBV20-1	SARKSPIANTGELF
many	-	TRBJ1-1	TRBV12-3/TRBV12-4	ASTRNTEAF
-	TRBD2	TRBJ2-5	TRBV3-1	ASSYLAGSETQY
many	-	TRBJ1-1	TRBV7-3	ASSPGDNTEAF